The clone carrying this T cell receptor (beta chain) was detected once. The antigen remains unidentified. This sample stems from a study of multiple sclerosis patients with progressive multifocal leukoencephalopathy. Time point noted: time of PML onset. Prior interferon beta treatment was universal, and the PML patients were all female. T3 refers to blood collected at the onset of PML. The CDR3 loop spans 18 amino acids. With 4 bases clipped from V and 3 bases from J, the junction kept 11 bases outside the gene matches. CDR1 is SGHTA and CDR2 is FQGNSA in the germline V gene. General study results and limits: Lower normalized Shannon entropy suggested reduced TRB diversity in most PML patients.

The survey-level immunoSEQ assay was used. Here immunoSEQ multiplex PCR was the method, and the copy in TCRdb shows in-frame clones only, minus some. Here the sample spans approximately 28,000 clones, roughly 87% being singletons. This clonotype was obtained from a woman aged 40 to 50 with progressive multifocal leukoencephalopathy. The gene calls are TRBV7-2 and TRBJ2-5; 13 positions match TRBD2. The material was PBMCs, obtained from a patient treated with natalizumab. The CDR3 sequence: CASSSLGRLAGGKETQYF. CDR3 bases: TGTGCCAGCAGCTCCCTGGGCCGACTAGCGGGAGGAAAAGAGACCCAGTACTTC. The full variable domain, rest sourced from reference TRBV7-2 and TRBJ2-5, is GAGVSQSPSNKVTEKGKDVELRCDPISGHTALYWYRQSLGQGLEFLIYFQGNSAPDKSGLPSDRFSAERTGGSVSTLTIQRTQQEDSAVYLCASSSLGRLAGGKETQYFGPGTRLLVL.